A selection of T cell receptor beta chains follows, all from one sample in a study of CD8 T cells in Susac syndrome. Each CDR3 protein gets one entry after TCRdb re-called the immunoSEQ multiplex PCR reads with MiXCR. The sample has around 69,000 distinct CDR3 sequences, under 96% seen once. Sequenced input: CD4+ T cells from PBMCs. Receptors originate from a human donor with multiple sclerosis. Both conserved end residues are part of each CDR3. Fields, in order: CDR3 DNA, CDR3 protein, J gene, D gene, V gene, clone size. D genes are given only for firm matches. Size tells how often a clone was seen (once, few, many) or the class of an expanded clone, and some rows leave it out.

CDR3nt: TGCAGTGCCCTAACGGGACAGGGGGCAGATACGCAGTATTTT; CDR3aa: CSALTGQGADTQYF; j_gene: TRBJ2-3; d_gene: TRBD1; v_gene: TRBV20-1; abundance: -
CDR3nt: TGTGCCAGCAGTGCTCAGACCGTCCAAGAGCAGTACTTC; CDR3aa: CASSAQTVQEQYF; j_gene: TRBJ2-7; d_gene: -; v_gene: TRBV6-1; abundance: -
CDR3nt: TGTGCCAGCGGATCAAACAGGGAGAACACCGGGGAGCTGTTTTTT; CDR3aa: CASGSNRENTGELFF; j_gene: TRBJ2-2; d_gene: -; v_gene: TRBV12-3/TRBV12-4; abundance: -
CDR3nt: TGCGCCAGCAGCTCCCGACAGGGGGCCAGCGAGCAGTACTTC; CDR3aa: CASSSRQGASEQYF; j_gene: TRBJ2-7; d_gene: TRBD1; v_gene: TRBV5-1; abundance: -
CDR3nt: TGCGCCAGCAGCCAAGTACAGCAAGAGACCCAGTACTTC; CDR3aa: CASSQVQQETQYF; j_gene: TRBJ2-5; d_gene: -; v_gene: TRBV4-1; abundance: few
CDR3nt: TGTGCCTGGAATGAGGGACTAAGTACAGATACGCAGTATTTT; CDR3aa: CAWNEGLSTDTQYF; j_gene: TRBJ2-3; d_gene: TRBD2; v_gene: TRBV30; abundance: -
CDR3nt: TGTGCCAGCAGCGTAGCGGGGGGACTCACAGATACGCAGTATTTT; CDR3aa: CASSVAGGLTDTQYF; j_gene: TRBJ2-3; d_gene: TRBD2; v_gene: TRBV9; abundance: -
CDR3nt: TGTGCTACTGCCCCTCCTTTCACAGATACGCAGTATTTT; CDR3aa: CATAPPFTDTQYF; j_gene: TRBJ2-3; d_gene: -; v_gene: TRBV2; abundance: once
CDR3nt: TGTGCCAGCAGCCTAGGGTTCCAGGGAGGCACCGGGGAGCTGTTTTTT; CDR3aa: CASSLGFQGGTGELFF; j_gene: TRBJ2-2; d_gene: -; v_gene: TRBV4-2; abundance: -
CDR3nt: TGCAGCGCCCTTAAGGCGGATACGCAGTATTTT; CDR3aa: CSALKADTQYF; j_gene: TRBJ2-3; d_gene: -; v_gene: TRBV29-1; abundance: -
CDR3nt: TGTGCCAGCAGTTACGAGGGGGTGGGCACTGAAGCTTTCTTT; CDR3aa: CASSYEGVGTEAFF; j_gene: TRBJ1-1; d_gene: -; v_gene: TRBV6-6; abundance: -
CDR3nt: TGTGCCAGCAGTTTAGGAGAGAACACTGAAGCTTTCTTT; CDR3aa: CASSLGENTEAFF; j_gene: TRBJ1-1; d_gene: -; v_gene: TRBV12-3/TRBV12-4; abundance: -
CDR3nt: TGTGCCAGCAGCTTATACCAAGAGACCCAGTACTTC; CDR3aa: CASSLYQETQYF; j_gene: TRBJ2-5; d_gene: -; v_gene: TRBV13; abundance: -
CDR3nt: TGCAGTGCTGGGACAGGGGGCCTCTCCTACGAGCAGTACTTC; CDR3aa: CSAGTGGLSYEQYF; j_gene: TRBJ2-7; d_gene: TRBD1; v_gene: TRBV20-1; abundance: once
CDR3nt: TGTGCCAGCAGCCCTCAGCATCGCTCTGGGGCCAACGTCCTGACTTTC; CDR3aa: CASSPQHRSGANVLTF; j_gene: TRBJ2-6; d_gene: -; v_gene: TRBV7-2; abundance: -
CDR3nt: TGTGCCTGGAGGGGAACTTGGAGCTACACCTTC; CDR3aa: CAWRGTWSYTF; j_gene: TRBJ1-2; d_gene: -; v_gene: TRBV30; abundance: -
CDR3nt: TGTGCCAGCAGCGTAGGAGGGAACTATAATTCACCCCTCCACTTT; CDR3aa: CASSVGGNYNSPLHF; j_gene: TRBJ1-6; d_gene: -; v_gene: TRBV9; abundance: -
CDR3nt: TGTGCCAGCACCAAAACCCCCTGGGCTGAAGCTTTCTTT; CDR3aa: CASTKTPWAEAFF; j_gene: TRBJ1-1; d_gene: -; v_gene: TRBV11-3; abundance: -
CDR3nt: TGTGCCAGTAGCATTGGGACAGGGAGGAATTCACCCCTCCACTTT; CDR3aa: CASSIGTGRNSPLHF; j_gene: TRBJ1-6; d_gene: TRBD1; v_gene: TRBV19; abundance: -
CDR3nt: TGCAGTGCTCAGCCGGACCCAGATACGCAGTATTTT; CDR3aa: CSAQPDPDTQYF; j_gene: TRBJ2-3; d_gene: -; v_gene: TRBV20-1; abundance: -
CDR3nt: TGTGCCAGCGCTCACGCCGGTAACAGGGTGTATTTT; CDR3aa: CASAHAGNRVYF; j_gene: TRBJ2-3; d_gene: -; v_gene: TRBV12-3/TRBV12-4; abundance: -
CDR3nt: TGTGCCAGCAGTGAATTCTCCGGGACAGGGCCCGGGGCACCCCTCCACTTT; CDR3aa: CASSEFSGTGPGAPLHF; j_gene: TRBJ1-6; d_gene: TRBD1; v_gene: TRBV25-1; abundance: -
CDR3nt: TGTGCCAGCAGTTTAGAGGGCGGTGGGACAGCCCCCTACGAGCAGTACTTC; CDR3aa: CASSLEGGGTAPYEQYF; j_gene: TRBJ2-7; d_gene: TRBD1; v_gene: TRBV12-3/TRBV12-4; abundance: -
CDR3nt: TGTGCCTGGAGTACGCAGGGTTTGGGCTACACCTTC; CDR3aa: CAWSTQGLGYTF; j_gene: TRBJ1-2; d_gene: -; v_gene: TRBV30; abundance: -
CDR3nt: TGTGCCAGCAGCTTCCGGACTAGCGGCCGCACAGATACGCAGTATTTT; CDR3aa: CASSFRTSGRTDTQYF; j_gene: TRBJ2-3; d_gene: TRBD2; v_gene: TRBV11-1; abundance: -
CDR3nt: TGTGCCAGCAGCCAAGAAAGAACGGGGCCAGGGGCAGATACGCAGTATTTT; CDR3aa: CASSQERTGPGADTQYF; j_gene: TRBJ2-3; d_gene: -; v_gene: TRBV4-2; abundance: -
CDR3nt: TGTGCCAGCAGTTTAGAGGCGGACCGGTCCGCTTTCTTT; CDR3aa: CASSLEADRSAFF; j_gene: TRBJ1-1; d_gene: -; v_gene: TRBV12-3/TRBV12-4; abundance: -
CDR3nt: TGTGCCAGCTGCCGCCTTTCCTACGAGCAGTACTTC; CDR3aa: CASCRLSYEQYF; j_gene: TRBJ2-7; d_gene: -; v_gene: TRBV9; abundance: -
CDR3nt: TGTGCCAGCAGCTTATTCCCTAGCGGGGGATCGACCTCGAGTGAGCAGTTCTTC; CDR3aa: CASSLFPSGGSTSSEQFF; j_gene: TRBJ2-1; d_gene: TRBD2; v_gene: TRBV7-2; abundance: -
CDR3nt: TGTGCCTGGAATAGGGGGAAGAGAGCTTTCTTT; CDR3aa: CAWNRGKRAFF; j_gene: TRBJ1-1; d_gene: -; v_gene: TRBV30; abundance: -
CDR3nt: TGCAGTGCCCCCGATTTGGGGGCGCCTCATGGCTACACCTTC; CDR3aa: CSAPDLGAPHGYTF; j_gene: TRBJ1-2; d_gene: -; v_gene: TRBV20-1; abundance: -
CDR3nt: TGCAGCGTTGCCCGCCGACTAGATCCAGATACGCAGTATTTT; CDR3aa: CSVARRLDPDTQYF; j_gene: TRBJ2-3; d_gene: -; v_gene: TRBV29-1; abundance: -